What follows are 21 T cell receptor beta chains derived from one specimen sequenced in a study of Tregs in tolerant kidney transplant recipients. TCRdb keeps only in-frame clones here, not all; method: immunoSEQ multiplex PCR. This sample's table has 25,000 to 35,000 clones. The material was CD8+ T cells from blood, obtained before the transplant. The receptors come from a human donor who received a combined kidney and bone marrow transplant.

A note on this clone: The sequenced fragment ends 3 residues before the CDR3 boundary, so the rest is inferred from the germline J gene. V is TRBV29-1 and J is TRBJ1-5; D is perhaps TRBD1 (5 bases). Germline assignment: CDR1 SQVTM and CDR2 ANQGSEA. This CDR3 comprises 15 residues. The V end lost 5 bases, the J end lost 2 bases, and 16 bases lay between the germline ends. CDR3 DNA (partial): TGCAGCGTTCGCACTCAGGGATGGGGCAATCAGCCC. Its translation is CSVRTQGWGNQP. The entire CDR3 protein reads CSVRTQGWGNQPQHF.

About this clone itself: The sequenced fragment ends 3 residues before the CDR3 boundary, so the rest is inferred from the germline J gene. The V and J genes are TRBV7-6 and TRBJ2-7; 13 bases are shared with TRBD2. This CDR3 region has 15 residues. Germline V gene sequence: CDR1 SGHVS, CDR2 FNYEAQ. V was pared by 2 bases and J by 5 bases, with 3 bases of the junction left unmatched. The CDR3 DNA, read in part, is TGTGCCAGCAGCTTACCCGGGACTAGCGGGAACGAG. It codes for CASSLPGTSGNE. The CDR3 reads in full as CASSLPGTSGNEQYF.

Concerning this clone itself: The sequence runs out 3 residues before the end of the CDR3; the remainder is reconstructed from the germline J gene. The chain couples TRBV10-1 to TRBJ1-1; D remains ambiguous. Germline loops: CDR1 WNHNN, CDR2 SYGVQD (reference sequence). Trimming shortened V by 10 bases and J by 3 bases, and 3 bases separated the two germline ends. The CDR3 is made up of 9 amino acids. The CDR3 bases that were read are TGCGCCACCTACACTGAA. Its protein product is CATYTE. The whole CDR3 sequence is CATYTEAFF.

With respect to this clone: The read falls 3 residues short of the CDR3 end, and the missing part is taken from the germline J gene. V gene TRBV13 combines with J gene TRBJ1-2; 7 positions agree with TRBD1. The J segment lost 2 bases and the V segment lost 4 bases, leaving 7 bases of the junction unmatched. CDR3 length: 15 amino acids. The germline V gene has CDR1 PRHDT and CDR2 FYEKMQ (reference sequence). Here the CDR3 reads CASSSKGAGNYGYTF. The covered CDR3 bases are TGTGCCAGCAGCTCCAAGGGGGCAGGGAACTATGGC.

Comments on this clone: Sequencing ends 3 residues short of the CDR3 end; the germline J gene provides the rest. This chain uses TRBV5-1 with TRBJ2-7, with TRBD2 as a possible D gene (6 bases). Germline V lookup: CDR1 SGHRS, CDR2 YFSETQ. The CDR3 extends over 17 amino acids. V lost 0 bases, J lost 0 bases, and 16 bases lay in between. The CDR3 DNA, read in part, is TGCGCCAGCAGCTTGGCCGTGTTGGAGGGGTCCTCCTACGAG. Its protein is CASSLAVLEGSSYE. In full, the CDR3 is CASSLAVLEGSSYEQYF. Using reference TRBV5-1 and TRBJ2-7 for the parts outside the CDR3, the full variable domain is KAGVTQTPRYLIKTRGQQVTLSCSPISGHRSVSWYQQTPGQGLQFLFEYFSETQRNKGNFPGRFSGRQFSNSRSEMNVSTLELGDSALYLCASSLAVLEGSSYEQYFGPGTRLTVT.

Details on this clone: The read gets to within 3 residues of the CDR3 end, and the germline J gene fills in the rest. The chain is built from TRBV6-1 and TRBJ2-7; weak D call: TRBD2 (5 bases). Deletions cut 2 bases from V and 4 bases from J, with 6 bases between. The CDR3 covers 12 residues. Germline V gene lookup returns CDR1 MNHNS and CDR2 SASEGT. The covered CDR3 bases are TGTGCCAGCAGTGAACGGGGTTACGAG. This gives the protein CASSERGYE. The full CDR3 sequence reads CASSERGYEQYF.

With regard to this clone: The read finishes 3 residues shy of the CDR3 end, and the germline J gene is used to complete it. The chain couples TRBV6-1 to TRBJ2-1, with D tentatively TRBD2 (5 bases). V dropped 3 bases and J dropped 7 bases, with 10 bases sitting between them. The CDR3 length is 13 residues. Per the germline V gene, CDR1 is MNHNS and CDR2 is SASEGT. The chain's CDR3 is CASSEFRGNEQFF. The part of the CDR3 DNA that was read is TGTGCCAGCAGTGAGTTCCGGGGAAATGAG.

Comments on this clone: The sequenced fragment ends 3 residues before the CDR3 boundary, so the rest is inferred from the germline J gene. V gene TRBV7-9 combines with J gene TRBJ1-5; 7 bases are a match to TRBD1. Per germline, CDR1 SEHNR and CDR2 FQNEAQ (reference sequence). The CDR3 consists of 14 residues. Unmatched junction bases numbered 3, after V lost 2 bases and J lost 5 bases. The covered CDR3 bases are TGTGCCAGCAGCTTAAACAGGGGTGATCAGCCC. Translated: CASSLNRGDQP. From start to end, the CDR3 is CASSLNRGDQPQHF.

Turning to this clone: With the read ending 3 residues before the CDR3 end, the germline J gene is used to fill in that end. V and J are TRBV2 and TRBJ2-5; TRBD1 matches 10 bases. CDR1 is SNHLY and CDR2 is FYNNEI in the germline V gene. The CDR3 spans 16 residues. V was pared by 2 bases and J by 5 bases, with 8 bases of the junction left unmatched. The sequenced CDR3 bases are TGTGCCAGCAGTGAAACCGAGACAGGGGGCTTGGAGACC. The encoded protein is CASSETETGGLET. The whole CDR3 region reads CASSETETGGLETQYF.

Comments on this clone: The read ends 3 residues early relative to the CDR3; the germline J gene fills the gap. The J gene is TRBJ2-3, the V gene TRBV10-3; D uncertain. With 3 bases removed from V and 4 bases from J, the gap between germline ends came to 5 bases. Per germline, CDR1 ENHRY and CDR2 SYGVKD. The CDR3 extends over 12 amino acids. The CDR3 bases that were read are TGTGCCATCAGTGATGAGGCAGATACG. It encodes CAISDEADT. The entire CDR3 reads CAISDEADTQYF.

Comments on this clone: The read is 3 residues too short to cover the CDR3 end, so that end is filled in from the germline J gene. The V gene is TRBV2, the J gene TRBJ2-5; 14 bases line up with TRBD2. V was clipped by 6 bases and J by 5 bases; unmatched bases: 5. The V gene's germline CDR1 is SNHLY and CDR2 FYNNEI. This CDR3 comprises 15 residues. The part of the CDR3 DNA that was read is TGTGCCAGCAGGACTAGCGGGGGGGCCTGGGAGACC. Translating gives CASRTSGGAWET. The full CDR3 protein is CASRTSGGAWETQYF.

As for this clone: The read ends 3 residues before the CDR3 terminus; that terminus is restored from the germline J gene. The J gene is TRBJ2-3, the V gene TRBV7-2, with 8 bases aligning to TRBD1. The V gene end was trimmed by 5 bases and the J gene end by 3 bases; junction bases not matched to a gene: 7. Germline values: CDR1 SGHTA, CDR2 FQGNSA. CDR3 length: 15 amino acids. CDR3 protein: CASSPETGETDTQYF. The sequenced CDR3 bases are TGTGCCAGCAGCCCCGAGACAGGGGAAACAGATACG.

To note about this clone: The missing CDR3 end, 3 residues past where the read stops, is filled in from the germline J gene. The rearrangement links TRBV2 to TRBJ2-7, with 7 bases lining up with TRBD2. There are 13 residues in the CDR3. CDR1 is SNHLY, CDR2 FYNNEI, per germline. V was pared by 10 bases and J by 2 bases, with 8 bases of the junction left unmatched. The covered CDR3 bases are TGTGCCATCGCGGGAGACACCGCCTACGAG. It encodes CAIAGDTAYE. The whole CDR3 reads CAIAGDTAYEQYF. The full variable domain, with the rest looked up from reference TRBV2 and TRBJ2-7, is EPEVTQTPSHQVTQMGQEVILRCVPISNHLYFYWYRQILGQKVEFLVSFYNNEISEKSEIFDDQFSVERPDGSNFTLKIRSTKLEDSAMYFCAIAGDTAYEQYFGPGTRLTVT.

The sequenced CDR3 bases are TGTGCCAGCAGCCTGGGGTTCAGGGGCGGCGATGGC. It is translated as CASSLGFRGGDG. The whole CDR3 sequence reads CASSLGFRGGDGYTF. This chain connects TRBV7-9 to TRBJ1-2, with D tentatively TRBD1 (6 bases). The CDR3 end falls 3 residues outside the read, so it is completed with the germline J gene. V lost 5 bases to trimming and J lost 6 bases, with 19 bases between them. This CDR3 spans 15 amino acids. Germline assignment: CDR1 SEHNR and CDR2 FQNEAQ (reference sequence).

As concerns this clone: Read coverage stops 3 residues before the CDR3 terminus; the germline J gene supplies the remainder. The V gene is TRBV7-8, the J gene TRBJ1-2, with 7 bases lining up with TRBD1. The CDR3 has 15 residues. After removal of 5 bases from V and 5 bases from J, the junction contained 11 bases not matched to a gene. The germline V gene has CDR1 SGHVS and CDR2 FQNEAQ. The part of the CDR3 DNA that was read is TGTGCCAGCAGCCCAGGACAGGTCAGGGCTTATGGC. It is translated as CASSPGQVRAYG. The entire CDR3 is CASSPGQVRAYGYTF.

Comments on this clone: The read ends 3 residues before the CDR3 terminus; that terminus is restored from the germline J gene. The V gene is TRBV29-1, the J gene TRBJ2-7; TRBD1 matches 8 bases. Per germline, CDR1 SQVTM and CDR2 ANQGSEA. The V and J ends lost 0 bases and 0 bases, in that order; junction bases with no gene match: 1. The length of the CDR3 is 14 residues. The CDR3 bases that were read are TGCAGCGTTGAAGATGGACAGGGCTCCTACGAG. The encoded protein is CSVEDGQGSYE. The whole CDR3 protein reads CSVEDGQGSYEQYF.

Regarding this clone: With the read ending 3 residues before the CDR3 end, the germline J gene is used to fill in that end. The chain uses TRBV18 and TRBJ2-2; weak D call: TRBD1 (6 bases). The CDR3 is 20 residues long. Germline V CDR1 and CDR2: KGHSH, LQKENI. The V gene lost 2 bases and the J gene lost 1 base, with 23 bases spanning the gap. CDR3 DNA (partial): TGTGCCAGCTCACCAGGTGGGGGCGTCCAACCCCCACAGAACACCGGGGAG. It yields the protein CASSPGGGVQPPQNTGE. The whole CDR3 region reads CASSPGGGVQPPQNTGELFF.

As for this clone: The DNA ends 3 residues before the CDR3 does, and the rest of the CDR3 is filled in from the germline J gene. This chain connects TRBV7-9 to TRBJ2-1, with TRBD1 as a possible D gene (5 bases). Germline assignment: CDR1 SEHNR and CDR2 FQNEAQ (reference sequence). The CDR3 totals 14 residues. V was cut by 4 bases and J by 6 bases, with 13 bases left in between. The CDR3: CASSSSARGNEQFF. CDR3 bases read: TGTGCCAGCAGCTCATCTGCTAGGGGCAATGAG.

In regard to this clone: The read terminates 3 residues ahead of where the CDR3 ends, so the germline J gene completes it. This chain connects TRBV6-2 or TRBV6-3 to TRBJ2-7; 9 nucleotides agree with TRBD2. This CDR3 contains 14 residues. Germline CDR1 MNHEY, CDR2 SVGEGT. Trimming at V came to 4 bases and at J to 2 bases, leaving 3 bases not matched to a gene. The sequenced CDR3 bases are TGTGCCAGCAGTTTAGCGGGAGTCACCTACGAG. Residues: CASSLAGVTYE. In full, the CDR3 is CASSLAGVTYEQYF.

As to this clone: The sequence runs out 3 residues before the end of the CDR3; the remainder is reconstructed from the germline J gene. The genes are TRBV19 and TRBJ2-2, with 10 bases identical to TRBD2. This CDR3 has 18 residues. Germline V gene sequence: CDR1 LNHDA, CDR2 SQIVND (reference sequence). V gave up 0 bases and J gave up 4 bases; unmatched junction bases: 8. The CDR3 DNA, read in part, is TGTGCCAGTAGTATAGAGGCCCAGCTAGCGGGAGTCACCGGGGAG. This encodes CASSIEAQLAGVTGE. In full, the CDR3 is CASSIEAQLAGVTGELFF.

With respect to this clone: The CDR3 end lies 3 residues beyond the end of the read and is filled in from the germline J gene. The genes are TRBV7-8 and TRBJ2-5, with a possible D match to TRBD1 (5 bases). The V end was cut by 6 bases, the J end by 2 bases, with 7 bases between. In germline, CDR1 is SGHVS, CDR2 FQNEAQ. This CDR3 comprises 12 residues. This chain's CDR3 is CASSDRQETQYF. Partial CDR3 DNA: TGTGCCAGCAGTGACAGACAAGAGACC.